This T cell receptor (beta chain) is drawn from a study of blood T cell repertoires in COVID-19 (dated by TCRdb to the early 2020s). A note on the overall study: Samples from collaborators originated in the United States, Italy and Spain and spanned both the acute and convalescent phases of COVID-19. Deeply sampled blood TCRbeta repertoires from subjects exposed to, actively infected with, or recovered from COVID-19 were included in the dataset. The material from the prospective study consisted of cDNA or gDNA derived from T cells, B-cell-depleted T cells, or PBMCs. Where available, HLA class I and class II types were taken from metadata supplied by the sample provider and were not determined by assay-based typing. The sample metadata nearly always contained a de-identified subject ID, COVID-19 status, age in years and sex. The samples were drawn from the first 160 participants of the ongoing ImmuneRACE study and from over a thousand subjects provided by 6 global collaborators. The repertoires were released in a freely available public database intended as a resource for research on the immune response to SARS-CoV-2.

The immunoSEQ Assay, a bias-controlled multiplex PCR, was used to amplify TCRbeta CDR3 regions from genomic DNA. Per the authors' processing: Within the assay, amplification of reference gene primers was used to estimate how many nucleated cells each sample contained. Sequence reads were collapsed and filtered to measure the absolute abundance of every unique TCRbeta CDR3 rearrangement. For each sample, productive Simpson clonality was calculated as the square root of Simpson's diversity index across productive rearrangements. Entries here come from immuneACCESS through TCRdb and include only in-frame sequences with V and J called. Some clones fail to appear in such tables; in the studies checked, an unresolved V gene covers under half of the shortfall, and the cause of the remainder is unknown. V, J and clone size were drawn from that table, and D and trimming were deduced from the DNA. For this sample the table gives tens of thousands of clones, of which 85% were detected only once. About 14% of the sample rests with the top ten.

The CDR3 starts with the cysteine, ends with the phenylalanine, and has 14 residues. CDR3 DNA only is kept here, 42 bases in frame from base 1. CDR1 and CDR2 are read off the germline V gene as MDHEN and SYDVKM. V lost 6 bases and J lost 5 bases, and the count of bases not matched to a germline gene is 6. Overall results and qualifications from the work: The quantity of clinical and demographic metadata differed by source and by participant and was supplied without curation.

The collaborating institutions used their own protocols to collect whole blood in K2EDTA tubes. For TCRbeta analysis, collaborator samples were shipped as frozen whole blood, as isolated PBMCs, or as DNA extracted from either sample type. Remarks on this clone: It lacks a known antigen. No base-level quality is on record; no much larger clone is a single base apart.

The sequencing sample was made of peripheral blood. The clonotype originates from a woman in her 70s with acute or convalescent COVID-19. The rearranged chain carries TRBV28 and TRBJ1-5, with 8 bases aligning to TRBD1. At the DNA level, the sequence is TGTGCCAGCAGACCGGGACAGGCATATCAGCCCCAGCATTTT. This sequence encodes CASRPGQAYQPQHF.